This T cell receptor beta chain was recovered during a study of cytomegalovirus exposure and HLA in healthy donors. General study results and limits: For presence/absence analyses, sequencing depth was assumed to be roughly uniform across donors. Reportedly, diagnosis of cytomegalovirus status by the classifier showed high specificity and sensitivity. The listing of fewer than 200 TCR beta chains classed them as cytomegalovirus-associated.

Turning to this clone: The target antigen is unknown.

At sampling all donors were nominally healthy, likely with unrecorded immune exposures. The germline V gene has CDR1 SGHDT and CDR2 YYEEEE. The CDR3 consists of 19 residues. V lost 5 bases to trimming and J lost 4 bases, with 25 bases between them. The PCR made use of 60 Vbeta and 13 Jbeta primers. TCRdb's copy holds only in-frame clones and misses some; the assay was immunoSEQ multiplex PCR. In the table there are approximately 140,000 clones, around 72% of which are singletons. The source material was PBMCs. This clonotype was sampled from a woman aged 18-35 years in good health and CMV-seronegative. J is TRBJ2-6 and V is TRBV5-6; TRBD2 is a possible D gene (6 bases). The CDR3 spells CASRLRELPLGGGANVLTF. The DNA for the CDR3 is TGTGCCAGCAGGCTTCGGGAGTTACCCCTAGGAGGGGGGGCCAACGTCCTGACTTTC.